The rows below give T cell receptor beta chains drawn from one sample of a study of molecular identifiers for immune sequencing clone quantification. Via MiXCR, TCRdb re-called the PCR reads, giving one row per CDR3 protein. The data show about 640,000 distinct CDR3 sequences, nearly 20% seen once. Sequenced sample: naive CD8+ T cells from blood, with Jurkat cell RNA spiked in. These receptors all stem from a human donor in good health. Some libraries in this study had Jurkat cell RNA spiked in. Each CDR3 is given without its conserved first and last residue. The order of the fields is CDR3 length, J gene, V gene, clone size, CDR3 protein. Rows may omit the clone size; those that give it use once, few, many or a size class.

cdr3_length: 13
j_call: TRBJ2-3
v_call: TRBV19
clone_size: .
cdr3_aa: ASSMLAGGLDTQY

cdr3_length: 13
j_call: TRBJ1-5
v_call: TRBV6-2/TRBV6-3
clone_size: .
cdr3_aa: ASSYSIGENQPQH

cdr3_length: 11
j_call: TRBJ1-5
v_call: TRBV24-1
clone_size: many
cdr3_aa: ATSDDRGQPQH

cdr3_length: 11
j_call: TRBJ2-7
v_call: TRBV10-3
clone_size: many
cdr3_aa: AISEVWSYEQY

cdr3_length: 13
j_call: TRBJ1-2
v_call: TRBV4-3
clone_size: many
cdr3_aa: ASSQEGQGGYGYT

cdr3_length: 14
j_call: TRBJ2-2
v_call: TRBV24-1
clone_size: many
cdr3_aa: ATSDLTGGETGELF

cdr3_length: 13
j_call: TRBJ1-1
v_call: TRBV19
clone_size: many
cdr3_aa: ASSIGPHLNTEAF

cdr3_length: 13
j_call: TRBJ2-7
v_call: TRBV30
clone_size: many
cdr3_aa: AWRHGGMPFGEQY

cdr3_length: 11
j_call: TRBJ2-1
v_call: TRBV11-3
clone_size: few
cdr3_aa: ASSSTITNEQF

cdr3_length: 13
j_call: TRBJ1-6
v_call: TRBV12-3/TRBV12-4
clone_size: many
cdr3_aa: ASSYGQGNNSPLH

cdr3_length: 14
j_call: TRBJ2-1
v_call: TRBV24-1
clone_size: many
cdr3_aa: ATSDSLAGPYNEQF

cdr3_length: 15
j_call: TRBJ2-3
v_call: TRBV28
clone_size: many
cdr3_aa: ASSSVPGLADTDTQY

cdr3_length: 14
j_call: TRBJ2-3
v_call: TRBV9
clone_size: many
cdr3_aa: ASSVGLAELTDTQY

cdr3_length: 12
j_call: TRBJ2-3
v_call: TRBV4-1
clone_size: many
cdr3_aa: AARGTVITDTQY

cdr3_length: 13
j_call: TRBJ2-7
v_call: TRBV5-1
clone_size: many
cdr3_aa: ASSPIAGGSYEQY

cdr3_length: 14
j_call: TRBJ1-2
v_call: TRBV5-5
clone_size: many
cdr3_aa: ASSLSLTAFYYGYT

cdr3_length: 13
j_call: TRBJ2-7
v_call: TRBV11-2
clone_size: few
cdr3_aa: ASSLVSSFGYEQY

cdr3_length: 13
j_call: TRBJ2-7
v_call: TRBV7-8
clone_size: .
cdr3_aa: ASSTEVVAAYEQY

cdr3_length: 15
j_call: TRBJ1-5
v_call: TRBV6-2/TRBV6-3
clone_size: many
cdr3_aa: ASSYPGMGYSNQPQH

cdr3_length: 14
j_call: TRBJ2-3
v_call: TRBV21-1
clone_size: .
cdr3_aa: ASSTDRGHGTDTQY

cdr3_length: 14
j_call: TRBJ2-7
v_call: TRBV20-1
clone_size: .
cdr3_aa: SARDLSAPSSYEQY

cdr3_length: 13
j_call: TRBJ2-7
v_call: TRBV7-9
clone_size: many
cdr3_aa: ASSGTGESSYEQY

cdr3_length: 13
j_call: TRBJ2-3
v_call: TRBV28
clone_size: many
cdr3_aa: ASSLARHSTDTQY

cdr3_length: 12
j_call: TRBJ2-3
v_call: TRBV2
clone_size: many
cdr3_aa: ASSEPGSTDTQY

cdr3_length: 13
j_call: TRBJ2-1
v_call: TRBV14
clone_size: few
cdr3_aa: ASSQDEFAYNEQF

cdr3_length: 14
j_call: TRBJ2-1
v_call: TRBV11-2
clone_size: .
cdr3_aa: ASSLVASGVYNEQF

cdr3_length: 13
j_call: TRBJ2-7
v_call: TRBV9
clone_size: many
cdr3_aa: ASSAVGTGVYEQY

cdr3_length: 13
j_call: TRBJ1-5
v_call: TRBV19
clone_size: many
cdr3_aa: ASSYDSYSNQPQH

cdr3_length: 14
j_call: TRBJ1-1
v_call: TRBV2
clone_size: many
cdr3_aa: ASSFPREQAATEAF

cdr3_length: 10
j_call: TRBJ2-2
v_call: TRBV29-1
clone_size: many
cdr3_aa: SVVGNTGELF

cdr3_length: 13
j_call: TRBJ2-2
v_call: TRBV3-1
clone_size: many
cdr3_aa: ASSQPRGGTGELF

cdr3_length: 11
j_call: TRBJ2-1
v_call: TRBV6-1
clone_size: many
cdr3_aa: ASSDISYNEQF

cdr3_length: 14
j_call: .
v_call: TRBV10-1
clone_size: .
cdr3_aa: ASSLFRDKDGGTQH

cdr3_length: 12
j_call: TRBJ2-1
v_call: TRBV12-3/TRBV12-4
clone_size: once
cdr3_aa: ASSLRAGVDEQF

cdr3_length: 11
j_call: TRBJ1-1
v_call: TRBV14
clone_size: many
cdr3_aa: ASSSGTGGEVF

cdr3_length: 10
j_call: TRBJ2-1
v_call: TRBV30
clone_size: few
cdr3_aa: AWSGSNYEQF

cdr3_length: 13
j_call: TRBJ2-2
v_call: TRBV7-9
clone_size: many
cdr3_aa: ASSFSQGWTGELF

cdr3_length: 11
j_call: TRBJ2-1
v_call: TRBV30
clone_size: many
cdr3_aa: AWSPGDYNEQF

cdr3_length: 13
j_call: TRBJ2-6
v_call: TRBV6-5
clone_size: .
cdr3_aa: ASSSLDSGANVLT